This TCR beta chain derives from a study of Ad26.COV2.S vaccination and SARS-CoV-2 variants. Study-level background: Into the muscle, Ad26.COV2.S was dosed once or twice, 56 days apart.

Measured with immunoSEQ multiplex PCR; TCRdb has only the in-frame clones, and not every one. The table has 350,000 to 500,000 clones, less than 95% seen once. Study outcomes and limitations: An underestimation of total T cell responses may have resulted from the TCR breadth and depth analyses. Vaccinated individuals (as opposed to placebo recipients) had higher spike-specific TCR breadth.

CDR3 length: 16 amino acids. Germline V gene lookup returns CDR1 SGHRS and CDR2 YFSETQ. V was clipped by 4 bases and J by 5 bases; unmatched bases: 14. Stated treatment: some 19 received Ad26.COV2.S at low or high dose, single or two shots; several received placebo; per-sample allocation not given. Sampling occurred on day 63 after the first vaccine or placebo injection. The donor was a Boston adult aged 18-55 years. Note on this clone: Its specificity is not known.

This chain links TRBV5-1 with TRBJ2-7; 8 bases are a match to TRBD2. This clonotype originated in a person aged 18 to 59 who received the Ad26.COV2.S COVID-19 vaccine or a placebo. Sequences were derived from peripheral blood, sampled in a trial of Ad26.COV2.S vaccine versus placebo. This chain's CDR3 is CASSQTPSGGRNEQYF. In DNA, the CDR3 is TGCGCCAGCAGCCAGACCCCATCGGGAGGGAGAAACGAGCAGTACTTC.